This is a list of T cell receptor beta chains from one sample in a study of response to subunit inactivated influenza vaccine. TCRdb re-called the RT-PCR reads with MiXCR, one entry per CDR3 protein. The sample holds around 600,000 distinct CDR3 sequences; roughly 10% are singletons and the top ten take approximately 10%. The same data also contributed to another study, on T cells expressing NK-cell markers.

The sample in question was PBMCs from blood, obtained on the day of vaccination. The receptors originated from a man aged 50 or older who received an inactivated influenza vaccine. Both conserved end residues are part of each CDR3. D genes are given only for firm matches. Rows may omit the clone size; those that give it use once, few, many or a size class.

D,size,J,V,DNA,CDR3
NA,NA,TRBJ2-1,TRBV12-3/TRBV12-4,TGTGCCAGCAGTCAACGACCGGGCACAGACAATGAGCAGTTCTTC,CASSQRPGTDNEQFF
NA,few,TRBJ2-3,TRBV29-1,TGCAGCGTGGTTACAGGGTCCGCAGATACGCAGTATTTT,CSVVTGSADTQYF
TRBD2,NA,TRBJ2-5,TRBV14,TGTGCCAGCAGCCAACTAGCGGGAGTGGGGGAGACCCAGTACTTC,CASSQLAGVGETQYF
NA,NA,TRBJ1-3,TRBV3-1,TGTGCCAGCAGCGATCCTGGAAACACCATATATTTT,CASSDPGNTIYF
TRBD2,few,TRBJ2-3,TRBV28,TGTGCCAGCAGGATGAAACTAGCGGGGTACGCAGATACGCAGTATTTT,CASRMKLAGYADTQYF
NA,NA,TRBJ2-1,TRBV7-8,TGTGCCAGCAGCTTAGCGGACGTCACCTACAATGAGCAGTTCTTC,CASSLADVTYNEQFF
NA,NA,TRBJ1-1,TRBV7-2,TGTGCCAGCAGCCCATTTGAATTGAGCACTGAAGCTTTCTTT,CASSPFELSTEAFF
TRBD1,few,TRBJ2-7,TRBV5-5,TGTGCCAGCAGCTTAGGACAGGGTCCACTCTACGAGCAGTACTTC,CASSLGQGPLYEQYF
TRBD2,NA,TRBJ2-3,TRBV7-8,TGTGCCAGCAGCACCAAGCGACTAGCGGGAGAACACACAGATACGCAGTATTTT,CASSTKRLAGEHTDTQYF
TRBD2,few,TRBJ2-2,TRBV5-1,TGCGCCAGCAGCTTGGAGGCGGGGGCCGGGGAGCTGTTTTTT,CASSLEAGAGELFF
NA,NA,TRBJ2-3,TRBV7-9,TGTGCCAGCCGGGGGGCGCAGGGAACTGCCCGCACAGATACGCAGTATTTT,CASRGAQGTARTDTQYF
NA,NA,TRBJ2-1,TRBV28,TGTGCCAGCAGTTTACGAGCTGATGAGCAGTTCTTC,CASSLRADEQFF
NA,many,TRBJ1-2,TRBV11-2,TGTGCCAGCAGCCCCGCCCCCTACAGGGCGGCCGGGAAGTATGGCTACACCTTC,CASSPAPYRAAGKYGYTF
TRBD2,NA,TRBJ2-7,TRBV25-1,TGTGCCAGCAGTGAATATGGTTCTTTGTGGCTAGCGGGAGCCCAACAGAACTACGAGCAGTACTTC,CASSEYGSLWLAGAQQNYEQYF
NA,NA,TRBJ2-1,TRBV19,TGTGCCAGTAGTACCCATTACCTTGCGTCCTACAATGAGCAGTTCTTC,CASSTHYLASYNEQFF
NA,few,TRBJ2-1,TRBV7-9,TGTGCCAGCAGCTTAGACCTGGGGTGGGAACAGTTCTTC,CASSLDLGWEQFF
NA,NA,TRBJ2-2,TRBV6-5,TGTGCCAGCAGTTACTATGGGTCTGCCGGGGAGCTGTTTTTT,CASSYYGSAGELFF
NA,NA,TRBJ1-4,TRBV7-9,TGTGCCAGCAGCCCAGGTCCCCTCGGCAGTTATAATGAAAAACTGTTTTTT,CASSPGPLGSYNEKLFF
NA,NA,TRBJ1-2,TRBV12-3/TRBV12-4,TGTGCCAGCAGCTCCTACTATGGCTACACCTTC,CASSSYYGYTF
NA,few,TRBJ1-1,TRBV7-9,TGTGCCAGCAGCTTGGGTACGGGGATGAACACTGAAGCTTTCTTT,CASSLGTGMNTEAFF
NA,few,TRBJ2-2,TRBV4-2,TGTGCCAGCAGCCAAGGATCAACTCTAGCGAGCACCGGGGAGCTGTTTTTT,CASSQGSTLASTGELFF